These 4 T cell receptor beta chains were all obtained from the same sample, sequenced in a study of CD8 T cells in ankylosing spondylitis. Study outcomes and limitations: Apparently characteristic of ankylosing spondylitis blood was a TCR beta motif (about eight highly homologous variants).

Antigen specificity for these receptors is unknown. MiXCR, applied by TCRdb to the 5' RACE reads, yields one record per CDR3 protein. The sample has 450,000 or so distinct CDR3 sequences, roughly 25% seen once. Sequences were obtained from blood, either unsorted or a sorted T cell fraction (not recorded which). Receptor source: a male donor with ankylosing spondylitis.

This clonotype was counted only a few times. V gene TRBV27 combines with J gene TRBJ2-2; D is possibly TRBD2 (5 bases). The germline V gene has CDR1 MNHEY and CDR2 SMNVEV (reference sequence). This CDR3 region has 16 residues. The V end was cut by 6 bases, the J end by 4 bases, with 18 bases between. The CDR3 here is CASRGMRASTTGELFF. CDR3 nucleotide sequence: TGTGCCAGCAGGGGAATGAGGGCGTCTACCACCGGGGAGCTGTTTTTT.

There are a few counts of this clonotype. CDR3 DNA: TGTGCCAGCAGTGAACCCGTGACAGGTGATGTGACCCAGTACTTC. It is translated as CASSEPVTGDVTQYF. The chain couples TRBV25-1 to TRBJ2-5; tentative D call: TRBD1 (6 bases). The CDR3 length is 15 residues. V was pared by 2 bases and J by 7 bases, with 17 bases between. Germline CDR1 and CDR2: MGHDK and SYGVNS.

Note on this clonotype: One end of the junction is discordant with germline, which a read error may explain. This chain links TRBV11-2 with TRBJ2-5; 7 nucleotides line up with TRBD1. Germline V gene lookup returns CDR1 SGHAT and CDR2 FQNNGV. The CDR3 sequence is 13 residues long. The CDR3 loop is CASNLDREETQYF. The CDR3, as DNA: TGTGCCAGCAACTTAGACAGGGAGGAGACCCAGTACTTC. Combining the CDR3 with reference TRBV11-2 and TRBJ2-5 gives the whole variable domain EAGVAQSPRYKIIEKRQSVAFWCNPISGHATLYWYQQILGQGPKLLIQFQNNGVVDDSQLPKDRFSAERLKGVDSTLKIQPAKLEDSAVYLCASNLDREETQYFGPGTRLLVL.

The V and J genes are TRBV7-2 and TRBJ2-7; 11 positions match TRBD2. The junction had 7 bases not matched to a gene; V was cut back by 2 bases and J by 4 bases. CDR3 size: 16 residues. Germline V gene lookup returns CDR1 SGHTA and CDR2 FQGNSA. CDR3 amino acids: CASSLRLAGGQYEQYF. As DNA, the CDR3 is TGTGCCAGCAGCTTAAGGCTAGCGGGAGGTCAATACGAGCAGTACTTC.